This T cell receptor beta chain originates from a study of blood T cell repertoires in COVID-19 (TCRdb year 2020). Notes on the research overall: The collaborator samples originated in the United States, Italy and Spain and spanned the acute and convalescent phases of COVID-19. The material from the prospective study consisted of cDNA or gDNA derived from T cells, B-cell-depleted T cells, or PBMCs. The dataset comprised deeply sampled blood TCRbeta repertoires from subjects exposed to, actively infected with, or recovered from COVID-19. The repertoires were made available in a free public database intended to serve as a resource for research on the immune response to SARS-CoV-2. Samples came from the ongoing ImmuneRACE study (first 160 participants) plus 1,254 subjects from 6 global collaborators. Sample metadata almost always included a de-identified subject ID, COVID-19 status, age in years and sex. Where available, HLA class I and class II types were obtained from metadata supplied by the sample provider rather than from assay-based typing.

The paper's findings and limits, for the study overall: Clinical and demographic metadata were provided uncurated, with the amount varying by source and participant.

Taken from the germline V gene, the CDR1 and CDR2 loops are SGDLS and YYNGEE. A distance of 11 bases separates the germline ends of V and J, which lose 1 base and 9 bases respectively. Inclusive of the bounding cysteine and phenylalanine, the CDR3 is 14 residues long. Just CDR3 DNA is preserved here, 42 bases in frame from base 1. TCRbeta CDR3 regions were amplified from genomic DNA by means of the immunoSEQ Assay, a bias-controlled multiplex PCR. The study's own analysis went as follows. The number of nucleated cells in each sample was estimated from the amplification of reference gene primers within the assay. Sequence reads were collapsed and filtered to measure the absolute abundance of every unique TCRbeta CDR3 rearrangement. Productive Simpson clonality was computed per sample as the square root of Simpson's diversity index over productive rearrangements. The immuneACCESS repertoire file appears here via TCRdb, limited to in-frame rearrangements. These files lack a portion of the clones; in checked studies, under half of the deficit traces to unresolved V genes, and the cause of the others is not known. Clonal size and the V and J genes are those of that table, whereas D and trimming came from the DNA. The sample contains roughly 360,000 clones, over 80% of them found a single time. The leading ten clones occupy about 4.9% of the sample.

Comment on this clone: Its recognized antigen is unknown. No much larger clonotype is one base removed from it; base qualities were not supplied.

Participants in the prospective study were enrolled through a virtual design, were aged roughly 18 to 90 years, and lived in approximately 25 United States geographic areas. To assign participants to cohorts, the prospective study relied on clinical history that participants themselves reported in a screening survey and a study questionnaire. ImmuneRACE Cohort 3 recovered participants were defined by two consecutive negative NP/OP PCR tests, healthcare professional clearance, or symptom resolution. In the prospective study, mobile phlebotomists collected whole blood, serum and a nasopharyngeal or oropharyngeal swab from each participant. Over an approximately two-month period, participants in the prospective study had the option of providing additional blood draws and questionnaires. Before DNA extraction, prospective study blood samples were shipped either frozen or at room temperature.

The chain joins TRBV9 to TRBJ1-6, with a tentative D gene TRBD1 over 5 matching bases. What was sequenced was PBMCs or T cells enriched from blood (not recorded which). The source of this sequence is a woman aged 50 to 65 who had recovered from COVID-19. In nucleotides, the sequence is TGTGCCAGCAGCGTATCACAGCAGGGTTCACCCCTCCACTTT. Translated, this gives CASSVSQQGSPLHF.